Listed here is a single TCR beta chain. This CDR3 has 16 residues. Per germline, CDR1 MGHRA and CDR2 YSYEKL. Trimming pared 0 bases from V and 5 bases from J, leaving 11 bases between. This sample was included in a study of shared clonotypes between healthy human individuals. Clones were read by immunoSEQ multiplex PCR, and TCRdb kept only the in-frame ones, dropping some. The sample lists 2 million to 2.5 million clones; 85% to 95% were seen once. The sequencing sample was made of naive CD4+ T cells from PBMCs. Subset: CD45RA+ positively selected. The chain couples TRBV4-1 to TRBJ1-6, with no clear D. The clonotype comes from a man in his late teens or twenties in good health. Some clones in this sample may be carry-over from other donors' samples. The CDR3 loop reads CASSQDLGRDNSPLHF. The CDR3 region has the DNA TGCGCCAGCAGCCAAGACCTCGGCAGAGATAATTCACCCCTCCACTTT.